This T cell receptor beta chain was profiled in a study of Ad26.COV2.S vaccination and SARS-CoV-2 variants. Background on the study: Recipients of Ad26.COV2.S got it intramuscularly, once or twice 56 days apart.

This clone was observed a few times. The antigen remains unidentified. Whole-study findings and limits: Possible underestimation of total T cell responses by the TCR breadth and depth analyses was noted.

Trimming removed 4 bases at V and 3 bases at J, with 10 bases between. The CDR3 consists of 14 residues. CDR1 KGHSH and CDR2 LQKENI come from the germline V gene. Repertoires were generated with immunoSEQ multiplex PCR, while TCRdb's copy carries only in-frame clones and drops some. The sample includes fewer than 400,000 clones, 85% to 90% of them seen just once. Stated treatment: some 20 received Ad26.COV2.S at low or high dose, single or two shots; 5 received placebo; per-sample allocation not given. Day 63 after the first vaccine or placebo injection was the time point for sampling. The sequence came from a person aged 18 to 65 who received the Ad26.COV2.S COVID-19 vaccine or a placebo. V is TRBV18 and J is TRBJ1-5; a possible D gene is TRBD1 (5 bases). The starting material was peripheral blood, obtained in a trial of Ad26.COV2.S vaccine versus placebo. CDR3 nucleotides: TGTGCCAGCTCACAGGGGATAATCAATCAGCCCCAGCATTTT. It specifies CASSQGIINQPQHF.